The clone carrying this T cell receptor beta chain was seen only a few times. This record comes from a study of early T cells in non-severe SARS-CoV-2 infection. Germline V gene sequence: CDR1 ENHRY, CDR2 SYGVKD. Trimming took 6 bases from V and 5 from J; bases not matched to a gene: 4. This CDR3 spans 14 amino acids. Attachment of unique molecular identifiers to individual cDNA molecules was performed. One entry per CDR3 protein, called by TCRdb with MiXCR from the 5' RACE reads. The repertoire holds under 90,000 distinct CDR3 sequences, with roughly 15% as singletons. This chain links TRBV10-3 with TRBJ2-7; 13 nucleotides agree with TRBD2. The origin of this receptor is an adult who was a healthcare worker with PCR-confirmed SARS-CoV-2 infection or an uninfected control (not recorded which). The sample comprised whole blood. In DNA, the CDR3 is TGTGCCATCAGCAGGACTAGCGGGGGAAACGAGCAGTACTTC. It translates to CAISRTSGGNEQYF.